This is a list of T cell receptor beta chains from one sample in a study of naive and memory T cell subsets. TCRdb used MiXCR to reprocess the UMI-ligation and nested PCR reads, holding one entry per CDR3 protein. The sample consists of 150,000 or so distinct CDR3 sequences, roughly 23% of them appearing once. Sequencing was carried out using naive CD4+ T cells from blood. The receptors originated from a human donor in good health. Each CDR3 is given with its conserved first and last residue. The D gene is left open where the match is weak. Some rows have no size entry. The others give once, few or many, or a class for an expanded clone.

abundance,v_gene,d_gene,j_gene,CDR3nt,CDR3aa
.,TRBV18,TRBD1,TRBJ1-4,TGTGCCAGCACCGGGACAGGCAATGAAAAACTGTTTTTT,CASTGTGNEKLFF
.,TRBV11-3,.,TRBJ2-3,TGTGCCAGCGCCAGGGAGCCGACGGCAGATACGCAGTATTTT,CASAREPTADTQYF
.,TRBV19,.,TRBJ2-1,TGTGCCAGTAGGGCCGACTTTAGTGGCAATGAGCAGTTCTTC,CASRADFSGNEQFF
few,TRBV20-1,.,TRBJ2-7,TGCAGTGCTAGTGTTGGGTCCTACGAGCAGTACTTC,CSASVGSYEQYF
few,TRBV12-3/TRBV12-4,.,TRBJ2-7,TGTGCCAGCAGCAAGGGGGGGGAGGGAATCTTAATGCGGGAGAGGTACGAGCAGTACTTC,CASSKGGEGILMRERYEQYF
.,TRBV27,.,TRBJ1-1,TGTGCCAGCAGTTTTGACAGCAGGACTGAAGCTTTCTTT,CASSFDSRTEAFF
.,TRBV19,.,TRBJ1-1,TGTGCCAGTAAACCGGGACCTTCGAACACTGAAGCTTTCTTT,CASKPGPSNTEAFF
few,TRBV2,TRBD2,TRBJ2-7,TGTGCCAGCAGCGCTCTAGCGGGAATTGGCTACGAGCAGTACTTC,CASSALAGIGYEQYF
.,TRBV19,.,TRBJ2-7,TGTGCCAGTAGTATCTGGGCCGGCGAGCAGTACTTC,CASSIWAGEQYF
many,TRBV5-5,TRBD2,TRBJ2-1,TGTGCCAGCAGCATACTAGCGGGAGGGTACAATGAGCAGTTCTTC,CASSILAGGYNEQFF
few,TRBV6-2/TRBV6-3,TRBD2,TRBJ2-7,TGTGCCAGCAGTTCTTCAACCTTCGGACTAGCGGGAGGATACGAGCAGTACTTC,CASSSSTFGLAGGYEQYF
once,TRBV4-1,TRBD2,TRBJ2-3,TGCGCCAGCAGACGACTAGCGGGGGTGGGCACAGATACGCAGTATTTT,CASRRLAGVGTDTQYF
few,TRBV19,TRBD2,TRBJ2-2,TGTGCCAGTAGTCTTACTAGCGGGAGATTCACCGGGGAGCTGTTTTTT,CASSLTSGRFTGELFF
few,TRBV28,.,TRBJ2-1,TGTGCCAGCAGTTTACGGGACTTCAGAAGCTCCTACAATGAGCAGTTCTTC,CASSLRDFRSSYNEQFF
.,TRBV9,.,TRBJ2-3,TGTGCCAGCAGCGTCTATCAAGAAGATACGCAGTATTTT,CASSVYQEDTQYF
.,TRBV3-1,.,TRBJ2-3,TGTGCCAGCAGCCAAGATAGCGCCGTTAGCACAGATACGCAGTATTTT,CASSQDSAVSTDTQYF
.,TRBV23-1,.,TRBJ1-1,TGCGCCAGCAGTCGCGGCGGGGGAAGGGACACTGAAGCTTTCTTT,CASSRGGGRDTEAFF
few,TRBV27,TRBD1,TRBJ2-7,TGTGCCAGCAGTTTCCTTACCGGGACAGGAGACTCCTACGAGCAGTACTTC,CASSFLTGTGDSYEQYF
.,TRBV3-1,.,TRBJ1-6,TGTGCCAGCAGCCAACTGGGTGATTCACCCCTCCACTTT,CASSQLGDSPLHF
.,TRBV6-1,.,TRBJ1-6,TGTGCCAGCAGGGGGGATACAGTCGATAGGCCCCTCCACTTT,CASRGDTVDRPLHF
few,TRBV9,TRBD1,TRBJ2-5,TGTGCCAGCAGCACCCGGACAGGGGATTTAGGGGAGACCCAGTACTTC,CASSTRTGDLGETQYF
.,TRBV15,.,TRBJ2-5,TGTGCCACCAGCCAGCGGGAAGAGACCCAGTACTTC,CATSQREETQYF
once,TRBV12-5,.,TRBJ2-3,TGTGCTAGTGGCCCGAGGCGGGATGGGGATACGCAGTATTTT,CASGPRRDGDTQYF
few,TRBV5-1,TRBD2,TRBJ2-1,TGCGCCAGCAGCTCCGGACTAGCCCCCTCCTACAATGAGCAGTTCTTC,CASSSGLAPSYNEQFF
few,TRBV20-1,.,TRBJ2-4,TGCAGTGCCACTCCTGCCGGCGGGGCCAAAAACATTCAGTACTTC,CSATPAGGAKNIQYF
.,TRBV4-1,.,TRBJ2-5,TGCGCCAGCAGCCTTATGGGTGGAGAGACCCAGTACTTC,CASSLMGGETQYF
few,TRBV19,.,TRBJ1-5,TGTGCCAGTAGTATAAGTGACGGCAATCAGCCCCAGCATTTT,CASSISDGNQPQHF
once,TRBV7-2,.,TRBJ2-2,TGTGCCAGCAGCTTAGCGTCAGGCGGACCCGGGGAGCTGTTTTTT,CASSLASGGPGELFF
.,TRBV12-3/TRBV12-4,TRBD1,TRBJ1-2,TGTGCCAGCAGTTCATTGGGGGACAGGGGCCTACAGGACTATGGCTACACCTTC,CASSSLGDRGLQDYGYTF
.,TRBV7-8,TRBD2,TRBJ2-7,TGTGCCAGCAGCTTAGTTACGGGAGGAGGGCATGGCGAGCAGTACTTC,CASSLVTGGGHGEQYF
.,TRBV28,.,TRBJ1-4,TGTGCCAGCAGTCCCCCGGGAGGGGGTAGGGAAAAACTGTTTTTT,CASSPPGGGREKLFF
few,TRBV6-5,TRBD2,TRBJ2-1,TGTGCCAGCAGTCAGCAAGCGGGAGCCCAGGTACATGAGCAGTTCTTC,CASSQQAGAQVHEQFF
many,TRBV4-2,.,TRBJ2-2,TGTGCCAGCAGCCAAGATCTAGTGGCCGGGGAGCTGTTTTTT,CASSQDLVAGELFF
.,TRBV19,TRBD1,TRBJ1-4,TGTGCCAGTCACGGACAGGGGAATGAAAAACTGTTTTTT,CASHGQGNEKLFF
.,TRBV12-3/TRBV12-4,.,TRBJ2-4,TGTGCCAGCAGTTATCTGACGGATAACATTCAGTACTTC,CASSYLTDNIQYF
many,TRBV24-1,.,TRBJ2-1,TGTGCCACCAGTGATCTCAGGAGCTCCTACAATGAGCAGTTCTTC,CATSDLRSSYNEQFF
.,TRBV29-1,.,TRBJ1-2,TGCAGCGCTGAGGAGCTGGTCAACTATGGCTACACCTTC,CSAEELVNYGYTF
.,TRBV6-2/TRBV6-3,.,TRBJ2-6,TGTGCCAGCAGTTCGCCGCTAACTACAGGGAAAGCTGGGGCCAACGTCCTGACTTTC,CASSSPLTTGKAGANVLTF
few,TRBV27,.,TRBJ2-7,TGTGCCAGCAGTACCCCCAGGGCTCGTGGGAACTACGAGCAGTACTTC,CASSTPRARGNYEQYF
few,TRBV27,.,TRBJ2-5,TGTGCCAGCAGTCCATCCTACGCCCGGGGGGAGACCCAGTACTTC,CASSPSYARGETQYF
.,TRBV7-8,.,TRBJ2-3,TGTGCCAGCAGCTTATTAAGGCTGCTCACAGATACGCAGTATTTT,CASSLLRLLTDTQYF
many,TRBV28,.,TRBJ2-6,TGTGCCAGCAGTGCCCCTGGATCTGGGGCCAACGTCCTGACTTTC,CASSAPGSGANVLTF
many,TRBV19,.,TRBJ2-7,TGTGCCAGTAGTGAGGACAGCTCCTACGAGCAGTACTTC,CASSEDSSYEQYF
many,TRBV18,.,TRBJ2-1,TGTGCCAGCTCCCCTGGAACCGAAGGTGAGCAGTTCTTC,CASSPGTEGEQFF
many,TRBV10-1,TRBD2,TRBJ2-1,TGCGCCAGCAGTGACCAAAGCGGGAGAATATTCTTC,CASSDQSGRIFF
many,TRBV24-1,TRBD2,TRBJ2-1,TGTGCCACCAGTGATTCTCGAGGTAGCGGGAGAAGGTCCTACAATGAGCAGTTCTTC,CATSDSRGSGRRSYNEQFF
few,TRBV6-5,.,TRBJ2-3,TGTGCCACACATCACACAGATACGCAGTATTTT,CATHHTDTQYF
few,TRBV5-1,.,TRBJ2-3,TGCGCCAGCAGCTTGGAGCGGGGCACAGATACGCAGTATTTT,CASSLERGTDTQYF
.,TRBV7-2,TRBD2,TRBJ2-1,TGTGCCAGCAGCTTAGAAACCGGGAGGGATCGACGCAATGAGCAGTTCTTC,CASSLETGRDRRNEQFF
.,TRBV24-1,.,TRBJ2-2,TGTGCCACCTATTCCTTGATTTCCGGGGAGCTGTTTTTT,CATYSLISGELFF
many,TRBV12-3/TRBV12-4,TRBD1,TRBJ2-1,TGTGCCAGCAGCTATGATCCGGGACAGAGCTACAATGAGCAGTTCTTC,CASSYDPGQSYNEQFF
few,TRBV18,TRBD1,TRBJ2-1,TGTGCCAGCTCACCCCTAGGACAGGGTTCCTACAATGAGCAGTTCTTC,CASSPLGQGSYNEQFF
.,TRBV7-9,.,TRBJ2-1,TGTGCCAGCAGCTTAGGTGCGGGGGACAACAATGAGCAGTTCTTC,CASSLGAGDNNEQFF
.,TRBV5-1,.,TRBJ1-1,TGCGCCAGCAGCCCCGGGGGATACACTGAAGCTTTCTTT,CASSPGGYTEAFF
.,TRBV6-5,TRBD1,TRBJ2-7,TGTGCCAGCAGACCCGACAGGGCAGTGACCTACGAGCAGTACTTC,CASRPDRAVTYEQYF